Listed below are T cell receptor beta chains from one sample, sequenced in a study of blood T cell repertoires in COVID-19. Measured with immunoSEQ multiplex PCR; TCRdb has only the in-frame clones, and not every one. The sample lists roughly 240,000 clones; approximately 90% were seen once. The sequencing sample was made of PBMCs or T cells enriched from blood (not recorded which). The receptors derive from a woman aged 25 to 45 with acute COVID-19. The CDR3 runs from the conserved cysteine through the conserved F or W. Fields, in order: J gene, clone size, D gene, V gene, CDR3 protein, CDR3 DNA. A D gene is named only where the DNA matches it firmly. Expanded clones are given a class, and other clones once, few, many or no size at all.

J gene: TRBJ2-1
clone size: NA
D gene: TRBD2
V gene: TRBV4-1
CDR3 protein: CASSQDIPGGPLNEQFF
CDR3 DNA: TGCGCCAGCAGCCAAGATATTCCGGGGGGACCCCTCAATGAGCAGTTCTTC

J gene: TRBJ1-2
clone size: NA
D gene: NA
V gene: TRBV13
CDR3 protein: CASSLGTGRPYGYTF
CDR3 DNA: TGTGCCAGCAGCTTAGGTACAGGTCGACCCTATGGCTACACCTTC

J gene: TRBJ1-6
clone size: NA
D gene: NA
V gene: TRBV18
CDR3 protein: CASSPQEQNNSPLHF
CDR3 DNA: TGTGCCAGCTCACCGCAGGAACAGAATAATTCACCCCTCCACTTT

J gene: TRBJ1-4
clone size: NA
D gene: NA
V gene: TRBV7-9
CDR3 protein: CASSSSATNEKLFF
CDR3 DNA: TGTGCCAGCAGCTCTTCAGCAACTAATGAAAAACTGTTTTTT

J gene: TRBJ2-7
clone size: NA
D gene: TRBD1
V gene: TRBV5-1
CDR3 protein: CASSLAVDRAPDEQYF
CDR3 DNA: TGCGCCAGCAGCTTGGCCGTTGACAGGGCCCCGGACGAGCAGTACTTC

J gene: TRBJ2-2
clone size: NA
D gene: NA
V gene: TRBV19
CDR3 protein: CASSMDVGASTGELFF
CDR3 DNA: TGTGCCAGTAGTATGGATGTGGGGGCGTCCACCGGGGAGCTGTTTTTT

J gene: TRBJ1-4
clone size: NA
D gene: NA
V gene: TRBV4-1
CDR3 protein: CASSRLGSGGEKLFF
CDR3 DNA: TGCGCCAGCAGCCGCTTAGGGAGTGGAGGTGAAAAACTGTTTTTT

J gene: TRBJ1-1
clone size: NA
D gene: TRBD1
V gene: TRBV7-9
CDR3 protein: CASRSTTGGLNTEAFF
CDR3 DNA: TGTGCCAGCAGGTCTACGACAGGGGGACTGAACACTGAAGCTTTCTTT

J gene: TRBJ1-2
clone size: NA
D gene: NA
V gene: TRBV29-1
CDR3 protein: CSVVSTGLYNYGYTF
CDR3 DNA: TGCAGCGTTGTTTCCACAGGGCTTTATAACTATGGCTACACCTTC

J gene: TRBJ1-2
clone size: NA
D gene: TRBD1
V gene: TRBV5-1
CDR3 protein: CASSLGTGGHYGYTF
CDR3 DNA: TGCGCCAGCAGCTTGGGGACAGGGGGGCACTATGGCTACACCTTC

J gene: TRBJ1-1
clone size: NA
D gene: TRBD1
V gene: TRBV19
CDR3 protein: CASISGQLNTEAFF
CDR3 DNA: TGTGCCAGTATCTCGGGACAGCTCAACACTGAAGCTTTCTTT

J gene: TRBJ2-5
clone size: NA
D gene: TRBD1
V gene: TRBV2
CDR3 protein: CASQGQKETQYF
CDR3 DNA: TGTGCCAGCCAGGGACAGAAAGAGACCCAGTACTTC

J gene: TRBJ1-5
clone size: NA
D gene: NA
V gene: TRBV5-8
CDR3 protein: CASVLYGGWNQPQHF
CDR3 DNA: TGTGCCAGCGTCCTATATGGGGGGTGGAATCAGCCCCAGCATTTT

J gene: TRBJ1-2
clone size: NA
D gene: TRBD1
V gene: TRBV7-6
CDR3 protein: CASSLQGGANYGYTF
CDR3 DNA: TGTGCCAGCAGCTTACAGGGGGGAGCTAACTATGGCTACACCTTC

J gene: TRBJ1-1
clone size: NA
D gene: NA
V gene: TRBV3-1/TRBV3-2
CDR3 protein: CASSPWTANTEAFF
CDR3 DNA: TGTGCCAGCAGCCCTTGGACAGCTAACACTGAAGCTTTCTTT

J gene: TRBJ1-5
clone size: NA
D gene: NA
V gene: TRBV19
CDR3 protein: CASSMPEANQPQHF
CDR3 DNA: TGTGCCAGTAGTATGCCCGAGGCCAATCAGCCCCAGCATTTT

J gene: TRBJ1-2
clone size: NA
D gene: TRBD1
V gene: TRBV5-8
CDR3 protein: CASRLDRANYGYTF
CDR3 DNA: TGTGCCAGCAGGCTGGACAGGGCCAACTATGGCTACACCTTC

J gene: TRBJ1-1
clone size: NA
D gene: NA
V gene: TRBV18
CDR3 protein: CASSPSGSDTEAFF
CDR3 DNA: TGTGCCAGCTCACCATCAGGGTCGGACACTGAAGCTTTCTTT

J gene: TRBJ1-5
clone size: NA
D gene: NA
V gene: TRBV2
CDR3 protein: CASRWGTAGMARGQPQHF
CDR3 DNA: TGTGCCAGCAGGTGGGGGACGGCAGGGATGGCCCGGGGGCAGCCCCAGCATTTT

J gene: TRBJ2-7
clone size: NA
D gene: TRBD1
V gene: TRBV6-5
CDR3 protein: CASSYSRQGHEQYF
CDR3 DNA: TGTGCCAGCAGTTACTCGCGACAGGGCCACGAGCAGTACTTC

J gene: TRBJ2-7
clone size: NA
D gene: TRBD1
V gene: TRBV4-1
CDR3 protein: CASSQGQGSPYEQYF
CDR3 DNA: TGCGCCAGCAGCCAGGGACAGGGCAGCCCCTACGAGCAGTACTTC

J gene: TRBJ2-5
clone size: NA
D gene: TRBD2
V gene: TRBV27
CDR3 protein: CASSLSGGPGGETQYF
CDR3 DNA: TGTGCCAGCAGTTTATCTGGTGGCCCGGGGGGAGAGACCCAGTACTTC

J gene: TRBJ2-7
clone size: NA
D gene: NA
V gene: TRBV4-1
CDR3 protein: CASSQVPVSYEQYF
CDR3 DNA: TGCGCCAGCAGCCAAGTGCCGGTTTCCTACGAGCAGTACTTC

J gene: TRBJ2-2
clone size: NA
D gene: NA
V gene: TRBV4-3
CDR3 protein: CASRLSTDTGELFF
CDR3 DNA: TGCGCCAGCAGACTGTCCACGGACACCGGGGAGCTGTTTTTT

J gene: TRBJ2-2
clone size: NA
D gene: NA
V gene: TRBV5-4
CDR3 protein: CASSWSPLGASGAPGELFF
CDR3 DNA: TGTGCCAGCAGCTGGAGCCCCCTGGGGGCCAGCGGGGCTCCCGGGGAGCTGTTTTTT

J gene: TRBJ1-4
clone size: NA
D gene: TRBD1
V gene: TRBV5-1
CDR3 protein: CASSLQVGDRNEKLFF
CDR3 DNA: TGCGCCAGCAGCTTGCAGGTGGGGGACAGGAATGAAAAACTGTTTTTT

J gene: TRBJ2-7
clone size: NA
D gene: NA
V gene: TRBV4-1
CDR3 protein: CASSPGTRTYYEQYF
CDR3 DNA: TGCGCCAGCAGCCCCGGGACTCGGACTTACTACGAGCAGTACTTC

J gene: TRBJ2-1
clone size: NA
D gene: NA
V gene: TRBV7-9
CDR3 protein: CASSLVGVSNNEQFF
CDR3 DNA: TGTGCCAGCAGCTTAGTCGGTGTTTCGAATAATGAGCAGTTCTTC

J gene: TRBJ1-5
clone size: once
D gene: NA
V gene: TRBV4-1
CDR3 protein: CASSLQSGQPQHF
CDR3 DNA: TGCGCCAGCAGTCTTCAGTCAGGGCAGCCCCAGCATTTT

J gene: TRBJ1-1
clone size: NA
D gene: NA
V gene: TRBV18
CDR3 protein: CASSRDTNTEAFF
CDR3 DNA: TGTGCCAGCTCAAGGGACACGAACACTGAAGCTTTCTTT

J gene: TRBJ1-1
clone size: NA
D gene: TRBD1
V gene: TRBV29-1
CDR3 protein: CSVGDSIEAFF
CDR3 DNA: TGCAGCGTTGGGGACAGTATTGAAGCTTTCTTT

J gene: TRBJ2-1
clone size: NA
D gene: TRBD1
V gene: TRBV7-9
CDR3 protein: CASRTGTGQEQFF
CDR3 DNA: TGTGCCAGCAGAACCGGGACAGGTCAGGAGCAGTTCTTC

J gene: TRBJ2-1
clone size: NA
D gene: NA
V gene: TRBV7-9
CDR3 protein: CASSAYYNEQFF
CDR3 DNA: TGTGCCAGCAGCGCGTACTACAATGAGCAGTTCTTC

J gene: TRBJ2-2
clone size: NA
D gene: NA
V gene: TRBV5-5
CDR3 protein: CASSSSTNTGELFF
CDR3 DNA: TGTGCCAGCAGCTCTTCCACTAACACCGGGGAGCTGTTTTTT

J gene: TRBJ2-1
clone size: NA
D gene: TRBD2
V gene: TRBV3-1/TRBV3-2
CDR3 protein: CATLAGGSHEQFF
CDR3 DNA: TGTGCCACCTTAGCGGGGGGGAGCCATGAGCAGTTCTTC